The clone carrying this TCR beta chain was observed a single time. The table came from immunoSEQ multiplex PCR; TCRdb's copy has only in-frame clones and leaves some out. The table includes more than 65,000 clones, roughly 95% detected once. The record originates from a study of T cell changes during pregnancy in multiple sclerosis. Trimming cost V 5 bases and J 5 bases; bases outside gene matches: 11. CDR1 and CDR2 (germline): MGHDK, SYGVNS. CDR3 length: 15 amino acids. The material was peripheral blood, obtained in the second trimester of pregnancy. This clonotype originated in a female donor with multiple sclerosis, enrolled in a pregnancy study. The chain has TRBV25-1 and TRBJ1-1, with 7 bases matching TRBD1. The CDR3 sequence: CASSRRATGRTEAFF. CDR3 nucleotides: TGTGCCAGCAGTCGAAGGGCGACAGGGCGGACTGAAGCTTTCTTT.